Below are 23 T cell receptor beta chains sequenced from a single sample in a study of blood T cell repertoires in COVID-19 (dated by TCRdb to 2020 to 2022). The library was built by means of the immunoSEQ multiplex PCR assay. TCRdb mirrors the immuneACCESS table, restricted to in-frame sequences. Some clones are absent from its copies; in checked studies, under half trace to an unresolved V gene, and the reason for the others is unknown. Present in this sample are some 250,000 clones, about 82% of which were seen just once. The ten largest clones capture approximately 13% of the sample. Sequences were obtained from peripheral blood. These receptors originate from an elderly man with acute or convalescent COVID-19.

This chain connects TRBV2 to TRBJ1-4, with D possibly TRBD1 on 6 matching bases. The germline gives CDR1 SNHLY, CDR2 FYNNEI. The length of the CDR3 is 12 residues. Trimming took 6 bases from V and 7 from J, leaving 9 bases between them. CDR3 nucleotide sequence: TGTGCCAGCAGAGGGGGGGCTGAAAAACTGTTTTTT. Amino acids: CASRGGAEKLFF.

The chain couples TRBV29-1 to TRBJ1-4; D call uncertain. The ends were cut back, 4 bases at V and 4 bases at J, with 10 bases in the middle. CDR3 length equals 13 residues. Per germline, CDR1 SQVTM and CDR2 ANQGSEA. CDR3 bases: TGCAGCGTTGGATTGAACAGTAATGAAAAACTGTTTTTT. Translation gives CSVGLNSNEKLFF.

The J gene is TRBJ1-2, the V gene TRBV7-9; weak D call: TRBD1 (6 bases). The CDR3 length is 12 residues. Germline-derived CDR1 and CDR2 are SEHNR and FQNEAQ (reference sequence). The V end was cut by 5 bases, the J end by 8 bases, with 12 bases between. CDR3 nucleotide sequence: TGTGCCAGCAGCACCAGGGGTGGAGGCTACACCTTC. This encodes CASSTRGGGYTF.

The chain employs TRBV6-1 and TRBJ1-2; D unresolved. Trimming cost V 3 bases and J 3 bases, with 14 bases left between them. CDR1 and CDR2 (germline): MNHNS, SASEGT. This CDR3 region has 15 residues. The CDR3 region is CASSEQTTSYYGYTF. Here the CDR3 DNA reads TGTGCCAGCAGTGAGCAGACGACAAGTTACTATGGCTACACCTTC.

The CDR3 DNA follows: TGTGCCAGCTCACCACCGAACAGGCCTGGAAACACCATATATTTT. This encodes CASSPPNRPGNTIYF. This chain joins TRBV18 and TRBJ1-3, with D possibly matching TRBD1 (5 bases). V was cut by 0 bases and J by 2 bases, with 8 bases left in between. The CDR3 is 15 amino acids. The germline gives CDR1 KGHSH, CDR2 LQKENI.

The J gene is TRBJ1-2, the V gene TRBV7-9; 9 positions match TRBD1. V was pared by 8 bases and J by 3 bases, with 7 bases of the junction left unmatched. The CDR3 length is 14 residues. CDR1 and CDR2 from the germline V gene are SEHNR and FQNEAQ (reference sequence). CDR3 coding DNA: TGTGCCAGCTGGGACAGGGCTAGGGACTATGGCTACACCTTC. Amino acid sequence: CASWDRARDYGYTF.

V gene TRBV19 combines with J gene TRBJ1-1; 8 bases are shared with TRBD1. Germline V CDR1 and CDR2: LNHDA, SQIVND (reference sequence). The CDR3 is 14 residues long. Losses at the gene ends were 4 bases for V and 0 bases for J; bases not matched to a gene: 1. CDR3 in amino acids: CASSTQGVNTEAFF. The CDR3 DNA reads TGTGCCAGTAGTACACAGGGGGTGAACACTGAAGCTTTCTTT.

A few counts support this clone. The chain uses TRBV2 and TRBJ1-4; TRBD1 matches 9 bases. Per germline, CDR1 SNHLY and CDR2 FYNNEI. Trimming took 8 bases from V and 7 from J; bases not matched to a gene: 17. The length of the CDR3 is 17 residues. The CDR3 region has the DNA TGTGCCAGCTCCTTTCCAAAGGGCAGGACAGGGGCTGAAAAACTGTTTTTT. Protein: CASSFPKGRTGAEKLFF.

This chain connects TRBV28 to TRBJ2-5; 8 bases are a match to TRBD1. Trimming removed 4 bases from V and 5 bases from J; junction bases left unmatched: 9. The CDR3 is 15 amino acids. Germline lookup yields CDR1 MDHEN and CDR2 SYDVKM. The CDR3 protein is CASSSPTGDGETQYF. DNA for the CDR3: TGTGCCAGCAGTTCCCCGACAGGGGACGGGGAGACCCAGTACTTC.

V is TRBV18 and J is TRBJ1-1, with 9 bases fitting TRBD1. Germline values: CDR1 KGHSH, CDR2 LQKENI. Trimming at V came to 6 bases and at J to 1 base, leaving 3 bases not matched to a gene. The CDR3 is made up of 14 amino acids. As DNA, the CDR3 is TGTGCCAGCTCGGACAGGGGCCCGAACACTGAAGCTTTCTTT. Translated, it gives CASSDRGPNTEAFF.

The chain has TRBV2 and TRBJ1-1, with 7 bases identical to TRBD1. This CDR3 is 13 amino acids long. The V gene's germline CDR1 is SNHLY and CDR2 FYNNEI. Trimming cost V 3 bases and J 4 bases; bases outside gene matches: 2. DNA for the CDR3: TGTGCCAGCAGTGAGGCAGGGGGCACTGAAGCTTTCTTT. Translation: CASSEAGGTEAFF.

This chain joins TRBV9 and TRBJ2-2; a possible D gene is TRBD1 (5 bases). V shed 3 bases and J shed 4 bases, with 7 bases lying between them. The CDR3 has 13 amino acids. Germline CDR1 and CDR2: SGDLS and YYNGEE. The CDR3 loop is CASSAQGTGELFF. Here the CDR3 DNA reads TGTGCCAGCAGCGCGCAGGGCACCGGGGAGCTGTTTTTT.

This chain's CDR3 is CASSELGQSEQYF. DNA of the CDR3: TGTGCCAGCAGCGAGCTCGGACAGAGCGAGCAGTACTTC. The chain combines TRBV7-2 with TRBJ2-7; D is perhaps TRBD1 (6 bases). Trimming left V 5 bases short and J 6 bases short, with 14 bases between. Per the germline V gene, CDR1 is SGHTA and CDR2 is FQGNSA. CDR3 length equals 13 residues.

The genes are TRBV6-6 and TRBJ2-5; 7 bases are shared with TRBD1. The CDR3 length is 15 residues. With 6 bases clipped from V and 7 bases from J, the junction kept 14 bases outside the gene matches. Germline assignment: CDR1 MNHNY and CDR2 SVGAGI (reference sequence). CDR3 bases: TGTGCCAGCAGCATCGGCAAGGACAGGTTGGGGACCCAGTACTTC. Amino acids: CASSIGKDRLGTQYF.

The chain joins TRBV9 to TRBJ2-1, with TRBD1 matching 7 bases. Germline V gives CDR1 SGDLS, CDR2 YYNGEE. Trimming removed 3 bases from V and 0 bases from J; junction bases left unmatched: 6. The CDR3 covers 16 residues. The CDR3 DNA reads TGTGCCAGCAGCGGGCGGACAGGAGACTCCTACAATGAGCAGTTCTTC. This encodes CASSGRTGDSYNEQFF.

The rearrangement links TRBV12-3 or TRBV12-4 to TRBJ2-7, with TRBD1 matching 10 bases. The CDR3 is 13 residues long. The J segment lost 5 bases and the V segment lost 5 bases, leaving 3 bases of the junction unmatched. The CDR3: CASSTGTGDEQYF. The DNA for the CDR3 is TGTGCCAGCAGTACCGGGACAGGGGACGAGCAGTACTTC.

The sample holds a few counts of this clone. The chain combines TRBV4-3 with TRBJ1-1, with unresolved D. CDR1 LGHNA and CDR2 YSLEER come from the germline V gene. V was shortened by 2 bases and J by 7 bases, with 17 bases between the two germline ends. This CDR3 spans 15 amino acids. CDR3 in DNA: TGCGCCAGCAGCCAATTTCTCGCGGGAGGGTTTGAAGCTTTCTTT. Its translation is CASSQFLAGGFEAFF.

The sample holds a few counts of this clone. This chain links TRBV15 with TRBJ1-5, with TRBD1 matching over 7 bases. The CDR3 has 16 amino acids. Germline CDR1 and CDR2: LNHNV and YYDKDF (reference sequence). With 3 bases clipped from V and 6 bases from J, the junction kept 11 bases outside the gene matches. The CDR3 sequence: CATSSEGGRFSQPQHF. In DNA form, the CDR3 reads TGTGCCACCAGCAGTGAAGGGGGCAGGTTTTCTCAGCCCCAGCATTTT.

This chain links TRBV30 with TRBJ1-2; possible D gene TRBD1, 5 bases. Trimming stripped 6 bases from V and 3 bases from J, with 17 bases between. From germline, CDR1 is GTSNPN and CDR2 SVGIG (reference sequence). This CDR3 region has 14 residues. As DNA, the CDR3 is TGTGCCTGTGACGCGGGGACCGCCGACTATGGCTACACCTTC. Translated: CACDAGTADYGYTF.

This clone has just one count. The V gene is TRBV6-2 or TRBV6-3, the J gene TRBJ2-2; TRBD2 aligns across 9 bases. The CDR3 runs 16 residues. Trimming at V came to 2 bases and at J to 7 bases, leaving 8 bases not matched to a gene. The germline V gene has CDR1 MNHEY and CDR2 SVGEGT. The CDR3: CASSYARGGAVGELFF. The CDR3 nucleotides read TGTGCCAGCAGTTACGCTCGCGGGGGGGCCGTCGGGGAGCTGTTTTTT.

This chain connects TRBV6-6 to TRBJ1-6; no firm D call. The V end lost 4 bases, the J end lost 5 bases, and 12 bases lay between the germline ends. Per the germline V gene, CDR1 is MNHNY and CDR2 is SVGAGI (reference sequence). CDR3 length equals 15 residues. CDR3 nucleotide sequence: TGTGCCAGCAGTTCCGAGGGTAGCAATAATTCACCCCTCCACTTT. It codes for CASSSEGSNNSPLHF.

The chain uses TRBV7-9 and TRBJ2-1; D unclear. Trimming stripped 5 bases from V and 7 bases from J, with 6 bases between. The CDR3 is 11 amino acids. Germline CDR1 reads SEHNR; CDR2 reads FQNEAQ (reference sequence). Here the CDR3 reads CASSRANEQFF. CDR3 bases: TGTGCCAGCAGCCGCGCAAATGAGCAGTTCTTC.

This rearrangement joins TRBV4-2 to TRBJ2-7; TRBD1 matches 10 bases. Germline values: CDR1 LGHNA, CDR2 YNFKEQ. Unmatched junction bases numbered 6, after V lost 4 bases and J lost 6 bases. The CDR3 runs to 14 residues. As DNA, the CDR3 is TGTGCCAGCAGCCCCTCCCGGACAGGGGGCGAGCAGTACTTC. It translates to CASSPSRTGGEQYF.